Only a few counts were recorded for the clone carrying this T cell receptor beta chain. The antigen is not known. Drawn from each donor were ten milliliters of peripheral blood. CDR3 size: 14 residues. Unmatched junction bases numbered 12, after V lost 6 bases and J lost 5 bases. Germline V lookup: CDR1 DFQATT, CDR2 SNEGSKA (reference sequence). These data come from a study of blood T cells in healthy people across ages. Overall study: Every two T cells gave about one barcoded beta molecule via template switching. Study results and limitations: Fewer expanded clones and more diversity marked long-lived versus aged donors.

Together with a sample-barcoded 5' primer, a J-beta primer mix was included in a second PCR lasting roughly 6 to 12 cycles. TCRdb processed the 5' RACE reads anew with MiXCR; each CDR3 protein has one entry. Of roughly 1.6 million distinct CDR3 sequences listed, 34% were seen once; the top ten hold 11%. The chain employs TRBV20-1 and TRBJ2-5; 7 bases map to TRBD2. The sample was blood. The receptor was isolated from a woman in her 30s in good health. The CDR3: CSALGLTGRETQYF. CDR3 nucleotide sequence: TGCAGTGCCCTGGGACTAACGGGCCGCGAGACCCAGTACTTC.